The 25 T cell receptor beta chains below were found in one sample sequenced in a study of T cell repertoires in ileal Crohn's disease. Repertoires were generated with immunoSEQ multiplex PCR, while TCRdb's copy carries only in-frame clones and drops some. The sample consists of fewer than 2,500 clones, more than 65% of them appearing once. Sequencing was performed on ileal tissue. These receptors were collected from an adult with Crohn's disease.

The chain links TRBV2 to TRBJ1-2; D remains ambiguous. The CDR3 loop spans 12 amino acids. Germline V lookup: CDR1 SNHLY, CDR2 FYNNEI. V lost 1 base, J lost 4 bases, and 4 bases lay in between. The CDR3 region is CASSEDGYGYTF. CDR3 bases: TGTGCCAGCAGTGAAGACGGCTATGGCTACACCTTC.

This clone has just a few counts. Written as DNA, the CDR3 is TGTGCCAGCAGCCCTAACAGGGGAAAAGAGACCCAGTACTTC. Its translation: CASSPNRGKETQYF. This chain connects TRBV7-2 to TRBJ2-5; 7 bases are a match to TRBD1. The CDR3 consists of 14 residues. Germline CDR1 and CDR2: SGHTA and FQGNSA. V lost 5 bases to trimming and J lost 3 bases; unmatched junction nucleotides: 6. The variable domain in full, with the rest retrieved from reference TRBV7-2 and TRBJ2-5, is GAGVSQSPSNKVTEKGKDVELRCDPISGHTALYWYRQSLGQGLEFLIYFQGNSAPDKSGLPSDRFSAERTGGSVSTLTIQRTQQEDSAVYLCASSPNRGKETQYFGPGTRLLVL.

J is TRBJ2-1 and V is TRBV5-6, with TRBD1 matching over 8 bases. The CDR3 contains 13 residues. With V trimmed by 4 bases and J by 6 bases, 3 bases remained unmatched. Germline values: CDR1 SGHDT, CDR2 YYEEEE. The chain's CDR3 is CASSPQGVNEQFF. As DNA, the CDR3 is TGTGCCAGCAGCCCACAGGGGGTCAATGAGCAGTTCTTC. Full variable domain (remainder filled in from reference TRBV5-6 and TRBJ2-1): DAGVTQSPTHLIKTRGQQVTLRCSPKSGHDTVSWYQQALGQGPQFIFQYYEEEERQRGNFPDRFSGHQFPNYSSELNVNALLLGDSALYLCASSPQGVNEQFFGPGTRLTVL.

About this clone: The same CDR3 is also encoded by other DNA sequences in this sample. This chain uses TRBV7-6 with TRBJ2-5; 8 nucleotides line up with TRBD1. The CDR3 has 16 amino acids. Germline CDR1 reads SGHVS; CDR2 reads FNYEAQ. V dropped 3 bases and J dropped 5; count of bases not matched to a gene: 11. The CDR3 here is CASSLAGQGAGETQYF. For the CDR3, the DNA is TGTGCCAGCAGCTTGGCGGGGCAGGGGGCTGGGGAGACCCAGTACTTC.

The chain couples TRBV27 to TRBJ1-2; TRBD1 aligns across 8 bases. This CDR3 is 15 amino acids long. From germline, CDR1 is MNHEY and CDR2 SMNVEV (reference sequence). V shed 6 bases, J shed 4 bases, and the junction held 10 bases outside the gene matches. The CDR3 DNA is TGTGCCAGCAGCCCAGGGGGCGCGTCTAGCTATGGCTACACCTTC. This codes for CASSPGGASSYGYTF.

J is TRBJ1-4 and V is TRBV6-5; 7 nucleotides line up with TRBD1. The length of the CDR3 is 14 residues. Germline V gene sequence: CDR1 MNHEY, CDR2 SVGAGI. Unmatched junction bases numbered 4, after V lost 4 bases and J lost 5 bases. CDR3 nucleotides: TGTGCCAGCAGTTGGGGACAGAAGAATGAAAAACTGTTTTTT. It translates to CASSWGQKNEKLFF.

This rearrangement joins TRBV7-2 to TRBJ1-1, with a possible D match to TRBD1 (6 bases). The CDR3 has 11 residues. From germline, CDR1 is SGHTA and CDR2 FQGNSA. The V end was cut by 6 bases, the J end by 6 bases, with 8 bases between. The CDR3 DNA is TGTGCCAGCAGTAGGGGGTCTGAAGCTTTCTTT. Translated, it gives CASSRGSEAFF.

The chain combines TRBV7-2 with TRBJ1-2; 9 bases align to TRBD1. The CDR3 runs to 14 residues. J gave up 9 bases and V 1 base, and 6 bases lay outside the gene matches. Germline CDR1 is SGHTA and CDR2 is FQGNSA. The CDR3 DNA reads as TGTGCCAGCAGCTTAGGGACAGGGGTTTGGAGCTACACCTTC. This codes for CASSLGTGVWSYTF.

In its sample, this clone is large. This chain joins TRBV19 and TRBJ1-4; 7 bases are shared with TRBD1. The CDR3 is 16 residues long. CDR1 is LNHDA and CDR2 is SQIVND in the germline V gene (reference sequence). V was clipped by 6 bases and J by 0 bases; unmatched bases: 7. The CDR3 loop reads CASRSDRFATNEKLFF. The CDR3 DNA reads TGTGCCAGTAGATCGGACAGGTTTGCAACTAATGAAAAACTGTTTTTT.

This clone was detected once. The V and J genes are TRBV7-2 and TRBJ1-5, with TRBD1 as a possible D gene (5 bases). CDR1 and CDR2 from the germline V gene are SGHTA and FQGNSA. CDR3 length: 13 amino acids. V was pared by 3 bases and J by 5 bases, with 8 bases between. CDR3 nucleotides: TGTGCCAGCAGCTTCAGGGCTGATCAGCCCCAGCATTTT. Protein: CASSFRADQPQHF.

The V call is TRBV4-3, the J call TRBJ2-1, with TRBD2 matching over 7 bases. The V segment lost 0 bases and the J segment 5 bases; nucleotides outside the gene matches: 13. The CDR3 loop spans 18 amino acids. CDR1 and CDR2 (germline): LGHNA, YSLEER. CDR3 protein: CASSQDPPGREGDNEQFF. CDR3 DNA sequence: TGCGCCAGCAGCCAAGATCCCCCGGGTAGGGAGGGAGACAATGAGCAGTTCTTC.

The chain joins TRBV4-1 to TRBJ1-2; D is perhaps TRBD1 (6 bases). The germline V gene has CDR1 MGHRA and CDR2 YSYEKL. The CDR3 totals 16 residues. Trimming cost V 0 bases and J 0 bases, with 11 bases left between them. Here the CDR3 DNA reads TGCGCCAGCAGCCAAGAAGTGGGGGCGGCTAACTATGGCTACACCTTC. Its protein is CASSQEVGAANYGYTF.

The DNA for the CDR3 is TGTGCCAGTAGTATAGTCCGGGACAGGGTCAATGAGCAGTTCTTC. It yields the protein CASSIVRDRVNEQFF. This chain links TRBV19 with TRBJ2-1; TRBD1 aligns across 9 bases. Germline trimming cut 1 base from V and 6 bases from J; bases unmatched to any gene: 4. The CDR3 is made up of 15 amino acids. Per the germline V gene, CDR1 is LNHDA and CDR2 is SQIVND (reference sequence).

The genes are TRBV2 and TRBJ2-3; 7 bases are a match to TRBD1. Germline values: CDR1 SNHLY, CDR2 FYNNEI. V was clipped by 9 bases and J by 3 bases; unmatched bases: 3. The CDR3 loop spans 12 amino acids. The DNA of the CDR3 is TGTGCCAGTAGGGACAGAACAGATACGCAGTATTTT. The encoded protein is CASRDRTDTQYF.

This clone was seen a few times. The rearrangement uses TRBV7-3 and TRBJ2-2, with 11 nucleotides matching TRBD2. The CDR3 is 15 amino acids. The germline CDR1 and CDR2 sequences are SGHTA and FQGTGA. V was pared by 5 bases and J by 4 bases, with 3 bases of the junction left unmatched. The CDR3 DNA sequence: TGTGCCAGCAGCATAGCGGGAGGGCGCACCGGGGAGCTGTTTTTT. It translates to CASSIAGGRTGELFF.

This chain connects TRBV5-4 to TRBJ1-1; 7 bases map to TRBD1. V gave up 6 bases and J gave up 0 bases; unmatched junction bases: 11. Germline assignment: CDR1 SGHNT and CDR2 YYREEE (reference sequence). CDR3 length: 16 residues. The CDR3 DNA reads as TGTGCCAGCAAAGACAGGGCCGGGATGATGAACACTGAAGCTTTCTTT. It codes for CASKDRAGMMNTEAFF.

The chain carries TRBV27 and TRBJ2-5; 11 positions match TRBD1. Gene TRBJ2-7 matches the end of the DNA better, so the J call may be wrong. This CDR3 region has 14 residues. Germline V gene data show CDR1 as MNHEY and CDR2 as SMNVEV (reference sequence). The CDR3, as DNA: TGTGCCAGCAGTTCCCGGGACAGGGGGTACGAGCAGTACTTC. It codes for CASSSRDRGYEQYF.

The CDR3 coding sequence is TGTGCCTGGAGTTTCACGGGACTCTTAGATACGCAGTATTTT. Residues: CAWSFTGLLDTQYF. The chain carries TRBV30 and TRBJ2-3; tentatively, D is TRBD2 (6 bases). From germline, CDR1 is GTSNPN and CDR2 SVGIG (reference sequence). The V and J ends lost 2 bases and 5 bases respectively, with 14 bases between them. The CDR3 is 14 amino acids.

This clone was seen a few times. V gene TRBV7-9 combines with J gene TRBJ1-6; 9 positions match TRBD1. Germline loops: CDR1 SEHNR, CDR2 FQNEAQ (reference sequence). This CDR3 is built from 14 residues. With 5 bases clipped from V and 7 bases from J, the junction kept 3 bases outside the gene matches. CDR3 nucleotides: TGTGCCAGCAGCCCGGGACAGGGAAATTCACCCCTCCACTTT. Translation: CASSPGQGNSPLHF. The entire variable domain, with the rest obtained from reference TRBV7-9 and TRBJ1-6, is as follows: DTGVSQNPRHKITKRGQNVTFRCDPISEHNRLYWYRQTLGQGPEFLTYFQNEAQLEKSRLLSDRFSAERPKGSFSTLEIQRTEQGDSAMYLCASSPGQGNSPLHFGNGTRLTVT.

The J gene is TRBJ1-5, the V gene TRBV9; D is possibly TRBD1 (5 bases). This CDR3 is 15 amino acids long. In germline, CDR1 is SGDLS, CDR2 YYNGEE. V was pared by 3 bases and J by 4 bases, with 14 bases between. The DNA of the CDR3 is TGTGCCAGCAGCGCCCTCGGGGGGAAAAATCAGCCCCAGCATTTT. It specifies CASSALGGKNQPQHF.

Of note for this clone: One end of the junction fails to match germline, which may point to a read error. This chain uses TRBV5-1 with TRBJ2-1, with D possibly being TRBD2 (5 bases). This CDR3 has 14 residues. Looked up from germline, CDR1 is SGHRS and CDR2 is YFSETQ. Here the CDR3 DNA reads TGTGCCAGCACGGTGGATCCCGGAGGCGATGAGCAGTTCTTC. This codes for CASTVDPGGDEQFF.

This clone was seen a handful of times. The rearrangement joins TRBV27 to TRBJ2-1; D is uncertain. CDR3 size: 12 residues. V was shortened by 5 bases and J by 6 bases, with 8 bases between the two germline ends. CDR1 is MNHEY, CDR2 SMNVEV, per germline (reference sequence). CDR3 in amino acids: CASSILGNEQFF. As DNA, the CDR3 is TGTGCCAGCAGTATTCTAGGCAATGAGCAGTTCTTC.

This clone turned up a few times. V is TRBV9 and J is TRBJ2-4; 7 bases match TRBD2. Per the germline V gene, CDR1 is SGDLS and CDR2 is YYNGEE. V shed 0 bases, J shed 0 bases, and the junction held 3 bases outside the gene matches. The CDR3 has 16 amino acids. The CDR3 DNA reads as TGTGCCAGCAGCGTAGGGGCTAGCGGAGCCAAAAACATTCAGTACTTC. It is translated as CASSVGASGAKNIQYF. Complete variable domain (other parts from reference TRBV9 and TRBJ2-4): DSGVTQTPKHLITATGQRVTLRCSPRSGDLSVYWYQQSLDQGLQFLIQYYNGEERAKGNILERFSAQQFPDLHSELNLSSLELGDSALYFCASSVGASGAKNIQYFGAGTRLSVL.

The gene calls are TRBV23-1 and TRBJ1-1; no clear D. TRBV23-1 is given ORF status, its function remaining uncertain. Trimming cost V 3 bases and J 4 bases, with 12 bases left between them. This CDR3 has 14 amino acids. This CDR3 reads CASSQEFGVTEAFF. CDR3 nucleotides: TGCGCCAGCAGTCAGGAATTCGGGGTCACTGAAGCTTTCTTT.

V usage is TRBV7-9 and J usage is TRBJ1-4; 7 nucleotides line up with TRBD1. After removal of 6 bases from V and 8 bases from J, the junction contained 9 bases not matched to a gene. Germline V gene sequence: CDR1 SEHNR, CDR2 FQNEAQ (reference sequence). CDR3 length: 14 amino acids. CDR3 in DNA: TGTGCCAGCAGAGGAGGGGGCGCGGGGGAAAAACTGTTTTTT. Translation gives CASRGGGAGEKLFF. Full variable domain (rest looked up from reference TRBV7-9 and TRBJ1-4): DTGVSQNPRHKITKRGQNVTFRCDPISEHNRLYWYRQTLGQGPEFLTYFQNEAQLEKSRLLSDRFSAERPKGSFSTLEIQRTEQGDSAMYLCASRGGGAGEKLFFGSGTQLSVL.